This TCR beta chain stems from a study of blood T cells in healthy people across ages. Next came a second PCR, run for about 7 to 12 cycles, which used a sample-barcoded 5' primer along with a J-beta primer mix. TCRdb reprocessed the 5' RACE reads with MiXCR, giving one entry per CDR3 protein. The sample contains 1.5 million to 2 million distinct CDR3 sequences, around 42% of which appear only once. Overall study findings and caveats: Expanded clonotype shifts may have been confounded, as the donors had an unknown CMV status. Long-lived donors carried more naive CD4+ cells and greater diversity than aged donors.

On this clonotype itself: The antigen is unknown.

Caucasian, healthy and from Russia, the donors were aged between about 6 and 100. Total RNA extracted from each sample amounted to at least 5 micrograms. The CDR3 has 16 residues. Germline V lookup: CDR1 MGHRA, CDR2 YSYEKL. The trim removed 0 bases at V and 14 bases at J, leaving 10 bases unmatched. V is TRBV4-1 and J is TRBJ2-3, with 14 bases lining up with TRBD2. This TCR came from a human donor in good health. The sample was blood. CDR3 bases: TGCGCCAGCAGCCAAGATCCCCGAGGACTAGCGGGAGGACGGTATTTT. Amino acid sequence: CASSQDPRGLAGGRYF.